Listed below are T cell receptor delta chains from one sample, sequenced in a study of gamma-delta T cells after stem cell transplantation. TCRdb reanalyzed the RT-PCR reads using CATT. The repertoire holds about 2,900 delta-chain clones, 30% seen once, with roughly 25% in the top ten. Input material: gamma-delta T cells. These receptors came from a human donor. It is not recorded whose cells these are; they may come from a transplant donor. The CDR3 runs from the conserved cysteine through the conserved F or W. Each record gives: J gene, clone size, D gene, V gene, CDR3 protein, CDR3 DNA. D genes are given only for firm matches. A row's size may be missing; if present it is once, few, many or a size class.

TRDJ1	-	TRDD3	TRDV2	CACDPLVPELGDTSRTDKLIF	TGTGCCTGTGACCCATTGGTCCCTGAGCTGGGGGATACCTCCCGCACCGATAAACTCATCTTT
TRDJ3	-	-	TRDV2	CACDTMGVSSLPSWDTRQMFF	TGTGCCTGTGACACGATGGGGGTTTCCTCTCTTCCCTCCTGGGACACCCGACAGATGTTTTTC
TRDJ1	-	-	TRDV1	CALGERGEDHYTDKLIF	TGTGCTCTTGGGGAACGAGGGGAGGATCATTACACCGATAAACTCATCTTT
TRDJ3	-	TRDD3	TRDV3	CAFRDNLPYWGGIRSWDTRQMFF	TGTGCCTTCAGGGACAACCTACCTTACTGGGGGGGAATTCGCTCCTGGGACACCCGACAGATGTTTTTC
TRDJ1	medium-sized	TRDD3	TRDV2	CACDTVSSIYENHWGPGNKLIF	TGTGCCTGTGACACGGTCTCCTCAATCTACGAGAACCACTGGGGACCAGGAAATAAACTCATCTTT
TRDJ1	few	TRDD3	TRDV2	CACDRLGTPSIYTDKLIF	TGTGCCTGTGACCGACTGGGGACCCCATCCATATACACCGATAAACTCATCTTT
TRDJ1	-	TRDD3	TRDV2	CACDTVKPGGSRYTDKLIF	TGTGCCTGTGACACCGTGAAACCTGGGGGGTCCAGATACACCGATAAACTCATCTTT
TRDJ1	medium-sized	-	TRDV2	CACDSVGIETDKLIF	TGTGCCTGTGACAGCGTGGGGATTGAGACCGATAAACTCATCTTT
TRDJ1	medium-sized	TRDD3	TRDV2	CACDTVRGIPNNTDKLIF	TGTGCCTGTGACACGGTTCGGGGGATACCCAATAACACCGATAAACTCATCTTT
TRDJ1	-	-	TRDV2	CACDTLEEGETDKLIF	TGTGCCTGTGACACCTTGGAGGAGGGAGAGACCGATAAACTCATCTTT
TRDJ1	large	TRDD3	TRDV2	CACDTVGGSPLYTDKLIF	TGTGCCTGTGACACCGTGGGGGGATCCCCTCTGTACACCGATAAACTCATCTTT
TRDJ1	-	TRDD3	TRDV2	CACDPLGDNAGRHTDKLIF	TGTGCCTGTGACCCGCTGGGGGATAATGCGGGTCGTCACACCGATAAACTCATCTTT
TRDJ1	-	TRDD3	TRDV2	CACELLGDRSYTDKLIF	TGTGCCTGTGAACTACTGGGGGATAGGTCCTACACCGATAAACTCATCTTT
TRDJ1	-	TRDD3	TRDV1	CALGEQTLILLGDKCPDKLIF	TGTGCTCTTGGGGAACAGACTCTGATCCTACTGGGGGATAAATGTCCCGATAAACTCATCTTT
TRDJ1	few	-	TRDV1	CALGDPRSYWGDYTDKLIF	TGTGCTCTTGGGGATCCACGTTCCTACTGGGGGGACTACACCGATAAACTCATCTTT
TRDJ1	-	TRDD3	TRDV2	CACDTLKATGGKYTDKLIF	TGTGCCTGTGACACTCTAAAGGCCACTGGGGGAAAATACACCGATAAACTCATCTTT
TRDJ1	medium-sized	TRDD3	TRDV2	CACDTVLGDTRAADDKLIF	TGTGCCTGTGACACGGTACTGGGGGATACGCGAGCCGCGGACGATAAACTCATCTTT
TRDJ1	large	-	TRDV2	CACDTVGELYTDKLIF	TGTGCCTGTGACACCGTCGGGGAACTGTACACCGATAAACTCATCTTT
TRDJ1	-	TRDD3	TRDV1	CALGEEYGTGGYDKLIF	TGTGCCCTTGGGGAAGAGTACGGTACTGGGGGATACGATAAACTCATCTTT
TRDJ1	medium-sized	-	TRDV1	CALGENVLRLGTYTDKLIF	TGTGCTCTTGGGGAAAATGTCCTACGGTTGGGGACTTACACCGATAAACTCATCTTT
TRDJ1	medium-sized	-	TRDV1	CALGELDPGYTDKLIF	TGTGCTCTTGGGGAACTTGACCCTGGGTACACCGATAAACTCATCTTT
TRDJ3	medium-sized	-	TRDV2	CACDTGWASASWDTRQMFF	TGTGCCTGTGACACCGGTTGGGCTTCGGCCTCCTGGGACACCCGACAGATGTTTTTC
TRDJ1	few	TRDD3	TRDV1	CALGESPPTGDPYTDKLIF	TGTGCTCTTGGGGAATCCCCTCCAACTGGGGACCCTTACACCGATAAACTCATCTTT
TRDJ1	few	-	TRDV2	CACDPLRSGEYTDKLIF	TGTGCCTGTGACCCACTACGGTCGGGGGAGTACACCGATAAACTCATCTTT
TRDJ1	-	TRDD3	TRDV1	CALGEPYVLGDKYTDKLIF	TGTGCTCTTGGGGAACCCTACGTACTGGGGGATAAGTACACCGATAAACTCATCTTT
TRDJ1	medium-sized	-	TRDV1	CALGEQAGRTDKLIF	TGTGCTCTTGGGGAACAGGCGGGACGCACCGATAAACTCATCTTT
TRDJ1	medium-sized	-	TRDV2	CACDTLGTTDKLIF	TGTGCCTGTGATACCCTGGGGACAACCGATAAACTCATCTTT
TRDJ1	-	TRDD3	TRDV2	CACDTISSWGILYTDKLIF	TGTGCCTGTGACACGATCTCTAGCTGGGGGATTTTATACACCGATAAACTCATCTTT
TRDJ1	few	TRDD3	TRDV1	CALGEASYPSTGGYGPDKLIF	TGTGCTCTTGGGGAAGCCTCCTACCCTAGTACTGGGGGATACGGCCCCGATAAACTCATCTTT
TRDJ1	-	TRDD3	TRDV2	CACDTGNLLGDTQHTDKPIF	TGTGCCTGTGACACCGGAAATCTCCTGGGGGATACGCAGCACACCGATAAACCCATCTTT